The sequence of this TCR beta chain was determined in a study of blood T cell repertoires in COVID-19. Overall study context: Donors in the United States, Italy and Spain gave samples during acute or convalescent COVID-19. In each case, the material was cDNA or gDNA derived from T cells, B-cell-depleted T cells, or PBMCs.

In the original workflow: By means of reference gene primer amplification, nucleated cell counts were estimated. The table came from immunoSEQ multiplex PCR; TCRdb's copy has only in-frame clones and leaves some out. For V, J and clone size, that table is used; D and trimming come from the DNA. The table records a few hundred thousand clones, about nine tenths of them present only once. The CDR3 extends over 12 amino acids. Trimming removed 2 bases at V and 9 bases at J, with 11 bases between. Germline V gene data show CDR1 as GTSNPN and CDR2 as SVGIG (reference sequence). The specimen sequenced was peripheral blood. The gene calls are TRBV30 and TRBJ2-1; unclear D gene. The source of this sequence is a man aged 50-60 years with active or convalescent COVID-19. The CDR3 sequence is CAWSSVAGEQFF. CDR3 bases: TGTGCCTGGAGTTCTGTAGCCGGTGAGCAGTTCTTC.